These T cell receptor beta chains were read from a single sample in a study of blood T cells in healthy people across ages. One entry per CDR3 protein results from TCRdb running MiXCR on the 5' RACE reads. The sample has roughly 730,000 distinct CDR3 sequences; just over 55% are singletons. What was sequenced was blood. The receptors come from a man between 35 and 55 years old in good health. CDR3s include the opening cysteine and the closing phenylalanine or tryptophan. The D gene is left open where the match is weak. Clone size is stated in some rows and not others, as once, few, many or a class when expanded.

j_call clone_size d_call v_call cdr3_nt cdr3_aa
TRBJ2-3 many TRBD2 TRBV7-2 TGTGCCAGCAGTATGCGGGGGGGCGACACAGATACGCAGTATTTT CASSMRGGDTDTQYF
TRBJ2-3 - - TRBV20-1 TGCAGTGCTAGAGATTTCCCCCGAGGAGATACGCAGTATTTT CSARDFPRGDTQYF
TRBJ2-3 - - TRBV12-3/TRBV12-4 TGTGCCAGCAGTTCATCAGGACAAAGCACAGATACGCAGTATTTT CASSSSGQSTDTQYF
TRBJ1-1 once TRBD1 TRBV29-1 TGCAGCGTTTACAGGGGCCCGAACACTGAAGCTTTCTTT CSVYRGPNTEAFF
TRBJ1-4 - - TRBV21-1 TGTGCCAGCAGCAAAGGCAGGGGTGCCGTCTATAATGAAAAACTGTTTTTT CASSKGRGAVYNEKLFF
TRBJ2-1 - - TRBV3-1 TGTGCCAGCAGCCCACTCCTAACGGTGCGGTTCTTC CASSPLLTVRFF
TRBJ1-4 once - TRBV27 TGTGCCCCGCCCGGAGCAAAACTGTTTTTT CAPPGAKLFF
TRBJ2-1 - TRBD2 TRBV6-2/TRBV6-3 TGTGCCAGCAGTTCGTTTGCCGGGACTAGCGGGCCCGGCTCCTACAATGAGCAGTTCTTC CASSSFAGTSGPGSYNEQFF
TRBJ2-5 once TRBD1 TRBV29-1 TGCAGCGTCAGTGACAGGGGTGGGATAGAGACCCAGTACTTC CSVSDRGGIETQYF
TRBJ2-1 - - TRBV13 TGTGCCAGCAGCACCGCCGGAGGGCACTACAATGAGCAGTTCTTC CASSTAGGHYNEQFF
TRBJ2-3 - TRBD2 TRBV9 TGTGCCAGCTCCCAGCGGGAGCTCCCAGATACGCAGTATTTT CASSQRELPDTQYF
TRBJ2-7 - TRBD1 TRBV29-1 TGCAGCGTCTTCGTTTTTGGAAGGGACAGGGGACTCTACGAGCAGTACTTC CSVFVFGRDRGLYEQYF
TRBJ2-3 few TRBD2 TRBV28 TGTGCCAGCAGTTTATCGGGCGGGAGGGCCCCGGATACGCAGTATTTT CASSLSGGRAPDTQYF
TRBJ1-2 - TRBD1 TRBV4-2 TGTGCCAGCAGCCAGGGACAGGCTGCCTATGGCTACACCTTC CASSQGQAAYGYTF
TRBJ1-5 - - TRBV20-1 TGCAGTGCTAGCAAGGCGCAGATGGGCAATCAGCCCCAGCATTTT CSASKAQMGNQPQHF
TRBJ2-5 few - TRBV9 TGTGCCAGCAGCGTAGGGTGGGGTTCGGGCCAAGAGACCCAGTACTTC CASSVGWGSGQETQYF
TRBJ2-5 few TRBD2 TRBV10-3 TGTGCCATCTCCCCGGGCCTGAGGGCGGGGGAAGAGACCCAGTACTTC CAISPGLRAGEETQYF
TRBJ2-7 - - TRBV20-1 TGCAGTGCTAGAGATCTGACGGGCGAGCAGTACTTC CSARDLTGEQYF
TRBJ2-1 few - TRBV28 TGTGCCAGCAGTCCCCACTCCTACAATGAGCAGTTCTTC CASSPHSYNEQFF
TRBJ2-7 - TRBD1 TRBV7-6 TGTGCCAGCAGCTCGGACAGGGATCGGGATGACGAGCAGTACTTC CASSSDRDRDDEQYF
TRBJ2-3 - - TRBV7-9 TGTGCCAGCAGCGCCCAGTGGGGTCTAGATACGCAGTATTTT CASSAQWGLDTQYF
TRBJ1-2 many - TRBV10-3 TGTGCCATCAGTGGTGGGGGATTACCTTCAGCTAACTATGGCTACACCTTC CAISGGGLPSANYGYTF
TRBJ2-7 - TRBD2 TRBV12-3/TRBV12-4 TGTGCCAGCAGACTGCGAGCGGGGGCCCCATACAATGAGCAGTACTTC CASRLRAGAPYNEQYF
TRBJ2-3 - TRBD2 TRBV28 TGTGCCAGCAGTTCCGCCTTAGCGGGAAGGACAGATACGCAGTATTTT CASSSALAGRTDTQYF
TRBJ2-3 - - TRBV2 TGTGCCAGCAGTGAGTTCCTCGCTGGGGATACGCAGTATTTT CASSEFLAGDTQYF
TRBJ2-5 few - TRBV7-7 TGTGCTAGCAGCTCGGGACTCAGCGATCAGACCCAGTACTTC CASSSGLSDQTQYF
TRBJ2-6 - - TRBV14 TGTGCCAGCAGCCAAATAACAGGTGGGGCCAACGTCCTGACTTTC CASSQITGGANVLTF
TRBJ1-1 - - TRBV2 TGTGCCAGCAGTTCAGGGGTTCGTGGCACTGAAGCTTTCTTT CASSSGVRGTEAFF
TRBJ1-5 - TRBD1 TRBV11-1 TGTGCCAGCAGCCCACAACCCGAGACAGGGCGCAATCAGCCCCAGCATTTT CASSPQPETGRNQPQHF
TRBJ2-3 few - TRBV2 TGTGCCAGCAGAAAAGAAGTTCTGACAGTGCCTAGCACAGATACGCAGTATTTT CASRKEVLTVPSTDTQYF
TRBJ2-2 - - TRBV7-9 TGTGCCAGCAGCTTGGTGGACAGTCACACCGGGGAGCTGTTTTTT CASSLVDSHTGELFF
TRBJ2-3 - TRBD2 TRBV11-2 TGTGCCAGCAGCTTAAGGACCCGAGCGGGGGGAAATACGCAGTATTTT CASSLRTRAGGNTQYF
TRBJ2-5 - TRBD1 TRBV9 TGTGCCAGCAGTATGTTACCGGGACAGGGCGTAGGGGAGACCCAGTACTTC CASSMLPGQGVGETQYF
TRBJ2-2 - - TRBV7-7 TGTGCCAGCAGCTTAGACAGGGGAGGGGCCGGGGAGCTGTTTTTT CASSLDRGGAGELFF
TRBJ2-1 - - TRBV9 TGTGCCAGCAGCGTAGGTAATAGGCGGAATGAGCAGTTCTTC CASSVGNRRNEQFF
TRBJ2-2 - TRBD1 TRBV7-2 TGTGCCAGCAGCTTAGGTAGTACAGGGGCCGGTCCCGGGGAGCTGTTTTTT CASSLGSTGAGPGELFF
TRBJ2-1 - TRBD2 TRBV7-2 TGTGCCAGCAGCTCGGGGACTAGCGGGGGGGGCTCCTACAATGAGCAGTTCTTC CASSSGTSGGGSYNEQFF
TRBJ1-2 few TRBD1 TRBV10-3 TGTGCCATCAGTGATCCATCCCGGGGGACAGTCTATGGCTACACCTTC CAISDPSRGTVYGYTF
TRBJ2-4 few - TRBV28 TGTGCCAGCAGTTTGCCCAGGCCGAACATTCAGTACTTC CASSLPRPNIQYF
TRBJ2-7 - - TRBV12-3/TRBV12-4 TGTGCCAGCAGTTTAACGGGCCCCGCGGAGCAGTACTTC CASSLTGPAEQYF
TRBJ2-5 - - TRBV13 TGTGCCAGCAGCACCTCGGGACACCCACAAGAGACCCAGTACTTC CASSTSGHPQETQYF
TRBJ2-5 few - TRBV20-1 TGCAGTGCTCTTCCCGGGACTTTAGAAGAGACCCAGTACTTC CSALPGTLEETQYF
TRBJ2-7 - - TRBV14 TGTGCCAGCAGCCAAGCCTACTACGAGCAGTACTTC CASSQAYYEQYF
TRBJ1-6 few TRBD1 TRBV7-9 TGTGCCAGCAGCCTCCCCAGGGTCAGGGGGAGGAATAATTCACCCCTCCACTTT CASSLPRVRGRNNSPLHF
TRBJ2-1 - - TRBV28 TGTGCCAGCAGTTACCAAGTGGGGGGGCAGTTCTTC CASSYQVGGQFF
TRBJ1-2 few - TRBV12-3/TRBV12-4 TGTGCCAACAGTTTAGCGTTGGCAGTCTATGGCTACACCTTC CANSLALAVYGYTF
TRBJ2-1 - - TRBV9 TGTGCCAGCAGCGTAGGCTCGGGGACCTCCGGCAATGAGCAGTTCTTC CASSVGSGTSGNEQFF